Below, 26 T cell receptor beta chains from the same sample are listed, as sequenced in a study of control samples from healthy donors and cancer patients. Data came from immunoSEQ multiplex PCR; TCRdb stores just in-frame clones and leaves some out. The table records about 140,000 clones, around 90% of them present only once. The sequenced sample consisted of blood. The receptors were sampled from a man in his thirties or forties in good health.

This clone was found once. This chain uses TRBV20-1 with TRBJ2-1, with D perhaps being TRBD1 or TRBD2 (5 bases each). The CDR3 spans 11 residues. The ends were cut back, 4 bases at V and 8 bases at J, with 9 bases in the middle. The germline gives CDR1 DFQATT, CDR2 SNEGSKA (reference sequence). CDR3 bases: TGCAGTGCTACGTTGGGGGATGAGCAGTTCTTC. This sequence encodes CSATLGDEQFF.

The chain recombines TRBV7-9 with TRBJ1-6, with D perhaps TRBD1 (5 bases). Germline V gives CDR1 SEHNR, CDR2 FQNEAQ (reference sequence). Trimming left V 0 bases short and J 9 bases short, with 18 bases between. This CDR3 spans 17 amino acids. The CDR3 DNA follows: TGTGCCAGCAGCTTAGCCTCTCTTGGGGCGGACGTTTCACCCCTCCACTTT. As protein: CASSLASLGADVSPLHF.

The V call is TRBV10-1, the J call TRBJ2-7; 7 bases match TRBD2. The germline V gene encodes CDR1 WNHNN and CDR2 SYGVQD (reference sequence). The CDR3 runs to 16 residues. V shed 5 bases, J shed 2 bases, and the junction held 12 bases outside the gene matches. In DNA form, the CDR3 reads TGCGCCAGCAGTAACAACCTTGGGGGAGGGGCCTACGAGCAGTACTTC. Its translation: CASSNNLGGGAYEQYF.

This chain uses TRBV6-5 with TRBJ1-1; D uncertain. The CDR3 contains 13 residues. Per the germline V gene, CDR1 is MNHEY and CDR2 is SVGAGI. V lost 3 bases, J lost 0 bases, and 5 bases lay in between. CDR3 sequence (DNA): TGTGCCAGCAGTTATAAGGTGAACACTGAAGCTTTCTTT. The encoded protein is CASSYKVNTEAFF.

V usage is TRBV29-1 and J usage is TRBJ1-2; 7 bases map to TRBD1. Per germline, CDR1 SQVTM and CDR2 ANQGSEA. The V and J ends lost 7 bases and 8 bases, in that order; junction bases with no gene match: 10. CDR3 length equals 12 residues. CDR3 sequence: CSGSRQGAGYTF. As DNA, the CDR3 is TGCAGCGGATCAAGACAGGGAGCAGGCTACACCTTC.

V gene TRBV6-5 combines with J gene TRBJ2-7, with 12 bases identical to TRBD1. Trimming cost V 5 bases and J 7 bases; bases outside gene matches: 9. CDR1 and CDR2 (germline): MNHEY, SVGAGI. CDR3 length equals 15 residues. The CDR3 nucleotides read TGTGCCAGCAGTCTGGGACAGGGGGCTTCTGGTGAGCAGTACTTC. Protein: CASSLGQGASGEQYF.

With regard to this clone: The identical CDR3 is also encoded by other nucleotide sequences in the sample. The CDR3 DNA follows: TGTGCCAGCAGCGTAGAGGTCAACACTGAAGCTTTCTTT. Its translation: CASSVEVNTEAFF. V usage is TRBV9 and J usage is TRBJ1-1; no clear D gene. Trimming took off 0 bases at V and 2 bases at J, with 5 bases between the two ends. This CDR3 is built from 13 residues. The germline gives CDR1 SGDLS, CDR2 YYNGEE.

The chain recombines TRBV4-1 with TRBJ2-7, with 11 bases fitting TRBD2. There are 15 residues in the CDR3. In germline, CDR1 is MGHRA, CDR2 YSYEKL. V lost 4 bases and J lost 3; bases outside the gene matches: 5. The CDR3 region is CASSLVSGGDYEQYF. The DNA of the CDR3 is TGCGCCAGCAGCCTTGTTAGCGGGGGGGACTACGAGCAGTACTTC.

The rearrangement links TRBV19 to TRBJ2-3, with a weak D call TRBD2 (7 bases). CDR1 LNHDA and CDR2 SQIVND come from the germline V gene (reference sequence). The CDR3 covers 15 residues. V lost 7 bases, J lost 0 bases, and 14 bases lay in between. CDR3 nucleotides: TGTGCCAGTAAAAGGGGGGACTATAGCACAGATACGCAGTATTTT. Its translation: CASKRGDYSTDTQYF.

This clone was seen a single time. CDR3 region: CASSQFGTADNEQFF. DNA for the CDR3: TGCGCCAGCAGCCAGTTTGGGACAGCAGACAATGAGCAGTTCTTC. This chain joins TRBV4-1 and TRBJ2-1, with 7 bases lining up with TRBD1. The CDR3 has 15 residues. Looked up from germline, CDR1 is MGHRA and CDR2 is YSYEKL. Trimming at V came to 3 bases and at J to 5 bases, leaving 7 bases not matched to a gene.

The CDR3 sequence is CARRRDEQYF. CDR3 bases: TGTGCCAGGCGGAGGGACGAGCAGTACTTC. The chain combines TRBV12-3 or TRBV12-4 with TRBJ2-7; D perhaps matches TRBD2 (6 bases). The CDR3 has 10 amino acids. Trimming removed 9 bases at V and 5 bases at J, with 8 bases between.

The V and J genes are TRBV3-1 (or the pseudogene TRBV3-2) and TRBJ2-1, with unresolved D. Germline V CDR1 and CDR2: LGHDT, YNNKEL (reference sequence). The CDR3 has 15 amino acids. V dropped 1 base and J dropped 16 bases, with 23 bases sitting between them. DNA of the CDR3: TGTGCCAGCAGCCAAGGGTCCAGGTCTGACTTCGGTCACTTCTTC. Residues: CASSQGSRSDFGHFF.

The J gene is TRBJ1-5, the V gene TRBV21-1; TRBD1, as called in the table, went unchecked against the DNA. TRBV21-1 corresponds to a pseudogene. This CDR3 is 20 amino acids long. The CDR3 DNA follows: TGTGCCAGCAGCAAAGCATATCCGGACAGGACCACCTATAGCAATCAGCCCCAGCATTTT. Translating gives CASSKAYPDRTTYSNQPQHF.

J is TRBJ1-2 and V is TRBV24-1; no clear D. CDR1 is KGHDR and CDR2 is SFDVKD in the germline V gene. V gave up 0 bases and J gave up 5 bases, with 6 bases separating them. The CDR3 runs to 13 residues. DNA of the CDR3: TGTGCCACCAGTGATTTGAGGCAGTATGGCTACACCTTC. It encodes CATSDLRQYGYTF.

J is TRBJ1-2 and V is TRBV19; 7 bases are shared with TRBD1. Germline-derived CDR1 and CDR2 are LNHDA and SQIVND (reference sequence). This CDR3 is built from 15 residues. With V trimmed by 1 base and J by 8 bases, 10 bases remained unmatched. The CDR3, as DNA: TGTGCCAGTAGTATAGGGGGCAGGGGGACAACGGGCTACACCTTC. This sequence encodes CASSIGGRGTTGYTF.

V is TRBV6-5 and J is TRBJ1-4; tentative D call: TRBD1 (6 bases). Germline V gene sequence: CDR1 MNHEY, CDR2 SVGAGI. Between the trimmed V and J ends, which lost 2 bases and 5 bases, there was a span of 9 bases. The CDR3 is 14 amino acids. The CDR3 sequence is CASSYTQGNEKLFF. CDR3 in DNA: TGTGCCAGCAGTTACACACAGGGAAATGAAAAACTGTTTTTT.

This clone occurred once. The rearrangement joins TRBV3-1 (or the pseudogene TRBV3-2) to TRBJ2-5; D might be TRBD2 (6 bases). The germline gives CDR1 LGHDT, CDR2 YNNKEL (reference sequence). This CDR3 region has 15 residues. The V gene lost 1 base and the J gene lost 2 bases, with 11 bases spanning the gap. CDR3 in DNA: TGTGCCAGCAGCCAAGCCGGGACTGAACAAGAGACCCAGTACTTC. Amino acid sequence: CASSQAGTEQETQYF.

The chain is built from TRBV21-1 and TRBJ2-4; TRBD2, the table's D call, lacks a check against the DNA. TRBV21-1 is noted as a pseudogene. The CDR3 has 17 amino acids. For the CDR3, the DNA is TGTGCCAGCAGCAAAGCCCACGGGGGGGCCTTCAAAAACATTCAGTACTTC. It yields the protein CASSKAHGGAFKNIQYF.

The rearrangement uses TRBV9 and TRBJ2-2; TRBD1 aligns across 9 bases. The CDR3 sequence is 15 residues long. V shed 4 bases and J 6 bases; nucleotides not matched to a gene: 7. Per the germline V gene, CDR1 is SGDLS and CDR2 is YYNGEE. As DNA, the CDR3 is TGTGCCAGCAGCTTACGGGACAGGGTGTCCGGGGAGCTGTTTTTT. This translates into CASSLRDRVSGELFF.

This sequence joins TRBV19 and TRBJ2-1; 8 bases map to TRBD2. Germline V CDR1 and CDR2: LNHDA, SQIVND (reference sequence). The length of the CDR3 is 16 residues. The V and J ends lost 4 bases and 2 bases, in that order; junction bases with no gene match: 7. The CDR3 DNA follows: TGTGCCAGTAGTAACTACCCACTAGCGGCCTACAATGAGCAGTTCTTC. It encodes CASSNYPLAAYNEQFF.

A single count supports this clone. This chain links TRBV7-8 with TRBJ1-2; D remains unclear. V lost 0 bases, J lost 3 bases, and 14 bases lay in between. This CDR3 has 16 amino acids. CDR1 is SGHVS, CDR2 FQNEAQ, per germline. The CDR3 protein is CASSLASEGIDYGYTF. In DNA, the CDR3 is TGTGCCAGCAGCTTAGCCAGCGAAGGAATCGACTATGGCTACACCTTC.

The rearrangement joins TRBV5-1 to TRBJ2-3, with 7 bases matching TRBD1. The germline CDR1 and CDR2 sequences are SGHRS and YFSETQ. The CDR3 is 14 residues long. V gave up 2 bases and J gave up 6 bases; unmatched junction bases: 6. CDR3 DNA sequence: TGCGCCAGCAGCTTCCAGGGACAGTTGGATACGCAGTATTTT. It yields the protein CASSFQGQLDTQYF.

The V gene is TRBV7-9, the J gene TRBJ1-1, with no clear D. Per the germline V gene, CDR1 is SEHNR and CDR2 is FQNEAQ (reference sequence). This CDR3 is 12 amino acids long. V lost 3 bases and J 5 bases, leaving 7 bases between the germline ends. The CDR3, as DNA: TGTGCCAGCAGCTTTGGAGAAACTGAAGCTTTCTTT. Its protein product is CASSFGETEAFF.

The chain is built from TRBV7-9 and TRBJ2-5; D unclear. V lost 3 bases and J 2 bases, leaving 10 bases between the germline ends. The CDR3 has 14 amino acids. Germline CDR1 is SEHNR and CDR2 is FQNEAQ (reference sequence). The CDR3 is CASSFRGEQETQYF. The CDR3 DNA sequence: TGTGCCAGCAGCTTTCGTGGAGAGCAAGAGACCCAGTACTTC.

The V gene is TRBV19, the J gene TRBJ2-2, with D possibly TRBD2 on 7 matching bases. CDR1 is LNHDA, CDR2 SQIVND, per germline (reference sequence). CDR3 length: 16 residues. V was pared by 6 bases and J by 3 bases, with 17 bases between. The CDR3 protein is CASRSQRGGYTGELFF. The CDR3 DNA reads TGTGCCAGTAGATCCCAGAGGGGGGGATACACCGGGGAGCTGTTTTTT.

The V gene is TRBV18, the J gene TRBJ1-1, with D possibly matching TRBD1 (6 bases). In germline, CDR1 is KGHSH, CDR2 LQKENI. This CDR3 has 14 amino acids. Trimming removed 2 bases at V and 1 base at J, with 8 bases between. The CDR3 region has the DNA TGTGCCAGCTCACCATCGGACAGGAACACTGAAGCTTTCTTT. The encoded protein is CASSPSDRNTEAFF.